Listed here are 7 T cell receptor beta chains from one sample, sequenced in a study of graft-versus-host responses after intestinal transplantation. Repertoires were generated with immunoSEQ multiplex PCR, while TCRdb's copy carries only in-frame clones and drops some. The repertoire holds about 39,000 clones, with around 96% as singletons. Their recognized antigens are unknown. Sequences were derived from unstimulated CD8+ T cells sorted from spleen or lymph node cells, sampled before transplant. The receptor set was obtained from a human donor who was the organ donor for an intestinal transplant.

CDR3 in amino acids: CASSLDPSGTDTQYF. As DNA, the CDR3 is TGCGCCAGCAGCTTGGATCCTAGCGGCACAGATACGCAGTATTTT. The chain couples TRBV5-1 to TRBJ2-3; D is possibly TRBD2 (6 bases). Trimming cost V 0 bases and J 1 base, with 9 bases left between them. This CDR3 region has 15 residues. The germline V gene encodes CDR1 SGHRS and CDR2 YFSETQ.

The chain links TRBV9 to TRBJ2-2; D might be TRBD2 (5 bases). The CDR3 length is 15 residues. V lost 0 bases and J 2 bases, leaving 8 bases between the germline ends. Germline CDR1 reads SGDLS; CDR2 reads YYNGEE. The CDR3 reads CASSVGGFNTGELFF. In nucleotides, the CDR3 is TGTGCCAGCAGCGTAGGAGGGTTCAACACCGGGGAGCTGTTTTTT.

The rearrangement links TRBV19 to TRBJ1-2; D is unclear. Trimming pared 1 base from V and 6 bases from J, leaving 6 bases between. This CDR3 contains 12 residues. Germline V gives CDR1 LNHDA, CDR2 SQIVND (reference sequence). The DNA of the CDR3 is TGTGCCAGTAGTATAGGGGCGGATGGCTACACCTTC. Translating gives CASSIGADGYTF.

The V and J genes are TRBV6-5 and TRBJ2-6; D remains ambiguous. This CDR3 has 13 amino acids. CDR1 is MNHEY, CDR2 SVGAGI, per germline. Trimming removed 10 bases from V and 0 bases from J, with 7 bases in between. CDR3: CANLTSGANVLTF. Here the CDR3 DNA reads TGTGCCAACCTAACCTCTGGGGCCAACGTCCTGACTTTC.

V usage is TRBV28 and J usage is TRBJ1-6; a weak D match, TRBD1 (5 bases). CDR1 is MDHEN, CDR2 SYDVKM, per germline. The CDR3 runs to 14 residues. The V gene lost 5 bases and the J gene lost 8 bases, with 13 bases spanning the gap. CDR3 sequence reads: CASSPQRGDSPLHF. The CDR3 region has the DNA TGTGCCAGCAGTCCCCAAAGGGGCGATTCACCCCTCCACTTT.

This clone showed up just once. The chain uses TRBV7-2 and TRBJ2-1; the match to TRBD2 covers 7 bases. The CDR3 loop spans 18 amino acids. Trimming cost V 6 bases and J 2 bases; bases outside gene matches: 16. Germline CDR1 and CDR2: SGHTA and FQGNSA. CDR3 nucleotides: TGTGCCAGCAGGTCATTAGGAGTCTTAGGACTAGCCTACAATGAGCAGTTCTTC. This translates into CASRSLGVLGLAYNEQFF. The full variable domain, rest sourced from reference TRBV7-2 and TRBJ2-1, is GAGVSQSPSNKVTEKGKDVELRCDPISGHTALYWYRQSLGQGLEFLIYFQGNSAPDKSGLPSDRFSAERTGGSVSTLTIQRTQQEDSAVYLCASRSLGVLGLAYNEQFFGPGTRLTVL.

The genes are TRBV7-8 and TRBJ2-5; maybe TRBD2 (6 bases). Germline V gene lookup returns CDR1 SGHVS and CDR2 FQNEAQ. V lost 1 base, J lost 5 bases, and 14 bases lay in between. The CDR3 has 15 amino acids. The CDR3 DNA is TGTGCCAGCAGCTTAGGGGGCGGGGTAGCGGAGACCCAGTACTTC. Its protein product is CASSLGGGVAETQYF.